This TCR beta chain was identified during a study of Graves' ophthalmopathy and Graves' hyperthyroidism. Study-level results: Blood shared most expanded thyroid clonotypes above 0.001 frequency.

The CDR3 is 16 amino acids. V lost 3 bases and J 2 bases, leaving 14 bases between the germline ends. CDR1 SGHAT and CDR2 FQDESV come from the germline V gene (reference sequence). For repertoire sequencing, the TCR beta CDR3 regions were amplified from RNA transcripts. In the first round, RT-PCR was carried out with HTBI primers, and a multiplex PCR formed the second round. MiXCR was run by TCRdb on the multiplex PCR reads, yielding one entry per CDR3 protein. Altogether a few hundred thousand distinct CDR3 sequences are present, 17% being singletons, with the ten largest covering roughly an eighth. Active ophthalmopathy (CAS at least 3, NOSPECS at least 4), lasting under 3 months. No donor had other autoimmune disease, uncontrolled infection, pregnancy or lactation. This clonotype was found many times. Its antigen is undetermined.

The V gene is TRBV11-1, the J gene TRBJ1-5, with a possible D match to TRBD1 (5 bases). Material: peripheral blood. The source of this sequence is an adult man with Graves' ophthalmopathy. DNA of the CDR3: TGTGCCAGCAGCTTCGCAGGCTCGGGGGGCAATCAGCCCCAGCATTTT. Protein sequence: CASSFAGSGGNQPQHF.